These 32 T cell receptor beta chains were sequenced from one sample in a study of cytomegalovirus exposure and HLA in healthy donors. Primers: 60 Vbeta forward and 13 Jbeta reverse. Assay used: immunoSEQ multiplex PCR; TCRdb lists only in-frame clones, some missing. Here the sample spans some 140,000 clones, around 79% being singletons. Sequenced material: PBMCs. These receptors all stem from a man between 25 and 39 years old in good health and CMV-seropositive.

CDR3 in DNA: TGTGCCAGCAGCTGGGACAGGGACCAAGAGACCCAGTACTTC. Translated: CASSWDRDQETQYF. The genes are TRBV5-6 and TRBJ2-5, with 9 bases fitting TRBD1. This CDR3 is built from 14 residues. V shed 3 bases and J 0 bases; nucleotides not matched to a gene: 0. The germline CDR1 and CDR2 sequences are SGHDT and YYEEEE. Full variable domain (rest looked up from reference TRBV5-6 and TRBJ2-5): DAGVTQSPTHLIKTRGQQVTLRCSPKSGHDTVSWYQQALGQGPQFIFQYYEEEERQRGNFPDRFSGHQFPNYSSELNVNALLLGDSALYLCASSWDRDQETQYFGPGTRLLVL.

The rearrangement uses TRBV27 and TRBJ1-5; 7 nucleotides agree with TRBD1. CDR3 length: 18 amino acids. Trimming at V came to 3 bases and at J to 1 base, leaving 12 bases not matched to a gene. Germline CDR1 reads MNHEY; CDR2 reads SMNVEV (reference sequence). CDR3 sequence reads: CASSLFGQVGLSNQPQHF. The CDR3 DNA follows: TGTGCCAGCAGTTTGTTTGGACAGGTTGGATTGAGCAATCAGCCCCAGCATTTT.

This chain joins TRBV5-4 and TRBJ1-2; D is unresolved. This CDR3 contains 16 residues. V lost 0 bases and J 3 bases, leaving 15 bases between the germline ends. The germline V gene encodes CDR1 SGHNT and CDR2 YYREEE (reference sequence). CDR3 in amino acids: CASSLEASLVYYGYTF. In DNA form, the CDR3 reads TGTGCCAGCAGCTTGGAAGCTTCCTTAGTGTACTATGGCTACACCTTC.

V gene TRBV5-1 combines with J gene TRBJ2-2, with D tentatively TRBD1 (6 bases). The V gene lost 1 base and the J gene lost 1 base, with 20 bases spanning the gap. From germline, CDR1 is SGHRS and CDR2 YFSETQ. CDR3 length: 19 residues. The CDR3 nucleotides read TGCGCCAGCAGCTTGCATCAGGACAGAGCGGTAGGGAACACCGGGGAGCTGTTTTTT. Amino acids: CASSLHQDRAVGNTGELFF.

The chain joins TRBV10-3 to TRBJ2-3; D is uncertain. The CDR3 is 16 amino acids. V was trimmed by 2 bases and J by 0 bases, leaving 12 bases between them. Germline V gene lookup returns CDR1 ENHRY and CDR2 SYGVKD. The CDR3 DNA is TGTGCCATCAGTGAGACAGATTCAACTAGCACAGATACGCAGTATTTT. Its protein is CAISETDSTSTDTQYF.

This sequence joins TRBV2 and TRBJ2-2; TRBD2 aligns across 13 bases. In germline, CDR1 is SNHLY, CDR2 FYNNEI. The V and J ends lost 5 bases and 5 bases, in that order; junction bases with no gene match: 2. The length of the CDR3 is 15 residues. CDR3 nucleotide sequence: TGTGCCAGCAGTAAACTAGCGGGAGGGACCGGGGAGCTGTTTTTT. This sequence encodes CASSKLAGGTGELFF.

The rearrangement uses TRBV5-1 and TRBJ1-3, with D possibly matching TRBD1 (5 bases). Trimming took off 4 bases at V and 4 bases at J, with 12 bases between the two ends. CDR1 is SGHRS, CDR2 YFSETQ, per germline. This CDR3 region has 14 residues. The CDR3 DNA follows: TGCGCCAGCAGCGCAACAGGCTCAGGAAACACCATATATTTT. Its protein product is CASSATGSGNTIYF.

The V call is TRBV29-1, the J call TRBJ2-7; possible D gene TRBD2, 6 bases. From germline, CDR1 is SQVTM and CDR2 ANQGSEA. Trimming removed 7 bases at V and 5 bases at J, with 21 bases between. This CDR3 is 14 amino acids long. The CDR3 sequence is CSARGSAIRDEQYF. In DNA form, the CDR3 reads TGCAGCGCCCGGGGGTCCGCGATCAGGGACGAGCAGTACTTC.

V gene TRBV5-4 combines with J gene TRBJ1-2, with TRBD1 identical over 7 bases. This CDR3 region has 15 residues. The J segment lost 4 bases and the V segment lost 4 bases, leaving 10 bases of the junction unmatched. Looked up from germline, CDR1 is SGHNT and CDR2 is YYREEE (reference sequence). The CDR3 loop is CASSVPTGEAYGYTF. The CDR3 DNA reads TGTGCCAGCAGCGTCCCTACAGGGGAAGCCTATGGCTACACCTTC.

The chain links TRBV29-1 to TRBJ2-7, with a possible D match to TRBD2 (5 bases). This CDR3 comprises 10 residues. Germline V gene sequence: CDR1 SQVTM, CDR2 ANQGSEA. Trimming removed 6 bases at V and 5 bases at J, with 8 bases between. CDR3 residues: CSVGSHEQYF. In DNA, the CDR3 is TGCAGCGTGGGGAGTCACGAGCAGTACTTC.

The chain carries TRBV7-8 and TRBJ2-3; possibly TRBD1 for D (6 bases). V was trimmed by 0 bases and J by 8 bases, leaving 21 bases between them. CDR3 length: 17 amino acids. Per the germline V gene, CDR1 is SGHVS and CDR2 is FQNEAQ. CDR3 coding DNA: TGTGCCAGCAGCTTAGCGGTACGGACCCGGGGACATGGTACGCAGTATTTT. Residues: CASSLAVRTRGHGTQYF.

The chain combines TRBV15 with TRBJ1-2; D remains ambiguous. Trimming removed 0 bases at V and 4 bases at J, with 12 bases between. This CDR3 contains 15 residues. The germline V gene has CDR1 LNHNV and CDR2 YYDKDF (reference sequence). The CDR3 loop is CATSRDGGRSYGYTF. Here the CDR3 DNA reads TGTGCCACCAGCAGAGATGGTGGCAGAAGCTATGGCTACACCTTC. Full variable domain (remainder filled in from reference TRBV15 and TRBJ1-2): DAMVIQNPRYQVTQFGKPVTLSCSQTLNHNVMYWYQQKSSQAPKLLFHYYDKDFNNEADTPDNFQSRRPNTSFCFLDIRSPGLGDTAMYLCATSRDGGRSYGYTFGSGTRLTVV.

The chain combines TRBV5-3 with TRBJ2-1, with 11 bases lining up with TRBD2. TRBV5-3 is designated an ORF whose function remains uncertain. The CDR3 runs to 19 residues. Trimming at V came to 4 bases and at J to 1 base, leaving 13 bases not matched to a gene. The CDR3 loop reads CARSLTTSGADDSYNEQFF. For the CDR3, the DNA is TGTGCCAGAAGCCTCACGACTAGCGGGGCCGACGATTCCTACAATGAGCAGTTCTTC.

This clone showed up just a few times. The gene calls are TRBV2 and TRBJ2-5, with 8 positions matching TRBD1. V lost 7 bases, J lost 4 bases, and 11 bases stayed unmatched. The CDR3 contains 15 residues. The germline V gene has CDR1 SNHLY and CDR2 FYNNEI. CDR3 loop: CASTPGQAMGETQYF. In DNA form, the CDR3 reads TGTGCCAGCACTCCGGGACAGGCGATGGGAGAGACCCAGTACTTC.

The V call is TRBV30, the J call TRBJ1-6, with D possibly being TRBD1 (5 bases). Germline V CDR1 and CDR2: GTSNPN, SVGIG (reference sequence). V lost 7 bases and J lost 7, with 20 bases in between. There are 15 residues in the CDR3. The CDR3 DNA is TGTGCCTCCAAAGCGGGGGGAGGTATGAATTCACCCCTCCACTTT. It codes for CASKAGGGMNSPLHF.

J is TRBJ2-7 and V is TRBV6-5; possibly TRBD2 for D (5 bases). The V gene lost 2 bases and the J gene lost 5 bases, with 10 bases spanning the gap. Germline-derived CDR1 and CDR2 are MNHEY and SVGAGI. The CDR3 has 13 amino acids. The CDR3 loop reads CASSYDSGNEQYF. In DNA form, the CDR3 reads TGTGCCAGCAGTTACGATTCGGGGAACGAGCAGTACTTC.

This clone was found a few times. The chain has TRBV25-1 and TRBJ2-3, with TRBD1 matching over 11 bases. The CDR3 sequence is 17 residues long. V lost 2 bases and J lost 3; bases outside the gene matches: 7. The germline V gene encodes CDR1 MGHDK and CDR2 SYGVNS. The CDR3 DNA reads TGTGCCAGCAGTGAAGTTCTCGGGACAGGGGGAACAGATACGCAGTATTTT. This gives the protein CASSEVLGTGGTDTQYF.

The chain carries TRBV5-1 and TRBJ2-5; 8 nucleotides line up with TRBD2. Looked up from germline, CDR1 is SGHRS and CDR2 is YFSETQ. The CDR3 is 15 amino acids. The V and J ends lost 4 bases and 3 bases, in that order; junction bases with no gene match: 8. CDR3 protein: CASSPSGQYKETQYF. The CDR3 DNA reads TGCGCCAGCAGCCCTAGCGGGCAATACAAAGAGACCCAGTACTTC. The complete variable domain, with remaining parts taken from reference TRBV5-1 and TRBJ2-5, reads KAGVTQTPRYLIKTRGQQVTLSCSPISGHRSVSWYQQTPGQGLQFLFEYFSETQRNKGNFPGRFSGRQFSNSRSEMNVSTLELGDSALYLCASSPSGQYKETQYFGPGTRLLVL.

The J gene is TRBJ1-1, the V gene TRBV29-1; possible D gene TRBD1, 5 bases. Per germline, CDR1 SQVTM and CDR2 ANQGSEA. The V end lost 1 base, the J end lost 5 bases, and 8 bases lay between the germline ends. This CDR3 comprises 12 residues. The CDR3 is CSVEGQRTEAFF. The CDR3 DNA is TGCAGCGTTGAAGGACAGAGGACTGAAGCTTTCTTT.

This chain connects TRBV5-6 to TRBJ1-1; D gene unclear. Trimming removed 0 bases from V and 3 bases from J, with 6 bases in between. Per the germline V gene, CDR1 is SGHDT and CDR2 is YYEEEE. The CDR3 has 13 residues. The CDR3 here is CASSLGAYTEAFF. The CDR3, as DNA: TGTGCCAGCAGCTTGGGAGCTTACACTGAAGCTTTCTTT.

This sequence joins TRBV5-8 and TRBJ2-7, with 10 nucleotides matching TRBD1. Trimming removed 0 bases from V and 4 bases from J; junction bases left unmatched: 4. The CDR3 extends over 15 amino acids. CDR1 is SGHTS, CDR2 YDEGEE, per germline. CDR3 nucleotide sequence: TGTGCCAGCAGCTTGGGGGACAGGGGAACATACGAGCAGTACTTC. Protein: CASSLGDRGTYEQYF. The complete variable domain, with remaining parts taken from reference TRBV5-8 and TRBJ2-7, reads EAGVTQSPTHLIKTRGQQATLRCSPISGHTSVYWYQQALGLGLQFLLWYDEGEERNRGNFPPRFSGRQFPNYSSELNVNALELEDSALYLCASSLGDRGTYEQYFGPGTRLTVT.

The V and J genes are TRBV27 and TRBJ2-5; 8 nucleotides line up with TRBD1. The CDR3 spans 20 residues. V shed 4 bases, J shed 5 bases, and the junction held 24 bases outside the gene matches. Germline CDR1 and CDR2: MNHEY and SMNVEV (reference sequence). CDR3 sequence (DNA): TGTGCCAGCAGTTCCCCCGATGTCAGGGCAGGGGGCGCGAGGGGGGAGACCCAGTACTTC. Its translation: CASSSPDVRAGGARGETQYF.

CDR3 sequence reads: CASSIASDSEAFF. In nucleotides, the CDR3 is TGTGCCAGTAGTATAGCCTCGGACAGCGAAGCTTTCTTT. The chain has TRBV19 and TRBJ1-1; D is possibly TRBD1 (6 bases). This CDR3 comprises 13 residues. Germline assignment: CDR1 LNHDA and CDR2 SQIVND (reference sequence). Deletions cut 1 base from V and 8 bases from J, with 11 bases between.

This chain connects TRBV18 to TRBJ2-3, with TRBD1 matching over 9 bases. Germline V gene data show CDR1 as KGHSH and CDR2 as LQKENI. V shed 5 bases and J 4 bases; nucleotides not matched to a gene: 4. The CDR3 runs 14 residues. CDR3 sequence: CASSSGQGPDTQYF. The CDR3 region has the DNA TGTGCCAGCTCATCGGGACAGGGTCCAGATACGCAGTATTTT.

The CDR3 sequence is CAISEKGEWGEQFF. The CDR3 DNA is TGTGCCATCAGTGAGAAGGGGGAGTGGGGAGAGCAGTTCTTC. The rearrangement joins TRBV10-3 to TRBJ2-1, with a possible D match to TRBD1 (6 bases). Germline CDR1 and CDR2: ENHRY and SYGVKD. CDR3 size: 14 residues. V shed 2 bases and J shed 10 bases, with 15 bases lying between them.

The chain links TRBV5-1 to TRBJ2-1; 11 bases match TRBD2. V gave up 7 bases and J gave up 5 bases; unmatched junction bases: 5. CDR3 length: 14 amino acids. Per germline, CDR1 SGHRS and CDR2 YFSETQ. CDR3: CASATSGRDNEQFF. CDR3 nucleotide sequence: TGCGCCAGCGCTACTAGCGGGAGAGACAATGAGCAGTTCTTC.

V and J are TRBV6-5 and TRBJ1-2, with D possibly being TRBD1 (5 bases). Germline V gene data show CDR1 as MNHEY and CDR2 as SVGAGI. There are 16 residues in the CDR3. Deletions cut 2 bases from V and 2 bases from J, with 15 bases between. The CDR3 DNA is TGTGCCAGCAGTTACCATGACAGCCGGCAAAACTATGGCTACACCTTC. Protein sequence: CASSYHDSRQNYGYTF.

The chain is built from TRBV7-2 and TRBJ2-3, with 10 positions matching TRBD2. This CDR3 is built from 16 residues. In germline, CDR1 is SGHTA, CDR2 FQGNSA. V was clipped by 5 bases and J by 3 bases; unmatched bases: 8. CDR3 sequence (DNA): TGTGCCAGCAGCGTGGTTAGCGGGGGGCCGACAGATACGCAGTATTTT. This codes for CASSVVSGGPTDTQYF.

The chain carries TRBV6-5 and TRBJ2-1; TRBD2 agrees at 8 bases. The CDR3 length is 15 residues. Germline V lookup: CDR1 MNHEY, CDR2 SVGAGI. After removal of 4 bases from V and 2 bases from J, the junction contained 4 bases not matched to a gene. CDR3 amino acids: CASSSPGLAYNEQFF. Here the CDR3 DNA reads TGTGCCAGCAGTTCGCCGGGACTAGCCTACAATGAGCAGTTCTTC.

The chain joins TRBV27 to TRBJ1-5; D gene uncertain. The germline gives CDR1 MNHEY, CDR2 SMNVEV (reference sequence). V was trimmed by 2 bases and J by 2 bases, leaving 7 bases between them. This CDR3 comprises 14 residues. The CDR3 region has the DNA TGTGCCAGCAGTTTACGGCAGGGCAATCAGCCCCAGCATTTT. This sequence encodes CASSLRQGNQPQHF.

V and J are TRBV4-3 and TRBJ2-1; D is possibly TRBD2 (6 bases). CDR1 and CDR2 from the germline V gene are LGHNA and YSLEER. The CDR3 consists of 17 residues. Trimming stripped 4 bases from V and 7 bases from J, with 23 bases between. CDR3 DNA sequence: TGCGCCAGCAGCCGTTCCCGCGGGGCACTTCTAGGAAATGAGCAGTTCTTC. This gives the protein CASSRSRGALLGNEQFF.

The chain uses TRBV10-3 and TRBJ2-3, with D perhaps matching TRBD1 (6 bases). CDR3 length equals 13 residues. The germline CDR1 and CDR2 sequences are ENHRY and SYGVKD. Trimming removed 3 bases from V and 6 bases from J, with 10 bases in between. CDR3 bases: TGTGCCATCAGTGACTACAGGGACGATACGCAGTATTTT. Translated: CAISDYRDDTQYF.